The next 13 T cell receptor beta chains were all read from a single sample in a study of blood T cell repertoires in COVID-19. Profiling relied on immunoSEQ multiplex PCR, and the TCRdb table lists in-frame clones only, not all of them. The repertoire holds 110,000 or so clones, with 85% as singletons. Specimen: peripheral blood. The source of these receptors is a human donor in a cohort sampled during active COVID-19.

This chain joins TRBV30 and TRBJ2-3; D is unresolved. Trimming removed 4 bases at V and 7 bases at J, with 12 bases between. The germline V gene encodes CDR1 GTSNPN and CDR2 SVGIG (reference sequence). CDR3 size: 12 residues. This CDR3 is CAWNAVQNTQYF. CDR3 nucleotides: TGTGCCTGGAACGCGGTTCAAAATACGCAGTATTTT.

J is TRBJ2-7 and V is TRBV6-5, with 7 bases lining up with TRBD1. V gave up 6 bases and J gave up 2 bases; unmatched junction bases: 7. Germline CDR1 and CDR2: MNHEY and SVGAGI. This CDR3 region has 14 residues. CDR3 residues: CASRRRDSTYEQYF. The CDR3 region has the DNA TGTGCCAGCAGACGACGGGACAGCACCTACGAGCAGTACTTC.

The rearrangement joins TRBV5-4 to TRBJ2-5, with a weak D call TRBD1 (5 bases). Germline values: CDR1 SGHNT, CDR2 YYREEE (reference sequence). The CDR3 loop spans 15 amino acids. The V end was cut by 2 bases, the J end by 4 bases, with 15 bases between. The CDR3 region is CASSFQGLGRETQYF. DNA of the CDR3: TGTGCCAGCAGCTTCCAGGGCCTCGGACGAGAGACCCAGTACTTC.

The V and J genes are TRBV12-5 and TRBJ2-1; perhaps TRBD2 as D (6 bases). Between the trimmed V and J ends, which lost 5 bases and 1 base, there was a span of 18 bases. CDR1 is LGHNT and CDR2 is FRNRAP in the germline V gene. This CDR3 region has 17 residues. This CDR3 is CASGGTPGDESYNEQFF. The CDR3, as DNA: TGTGCTAGTGGTGGGACCCCGGGGGACGAATCCTACAATGAGCAGTTCTTC. Combining the CDR3 with reference TRBV12-5 and TRBJ2-1 gives the whole variable domain DARVTQTPRHKVTEMGQEVTMRCQPILGHNTVFWYRQTMMQGLELLAYFRNRAPLDDSGMPKDRFSAEMPDATLATLKIQPSEPRDSAVYFCASGGTPGDESYNEQFFGPGTRLTVL.

The V and J genes are TRBV3-1 (or the pseudogene TRBV3-2) and TRBJ2-1; TRBD1 is a possible D gene (5 bases). V was pared by 7 bases and J by 8 bases, with 9 bases between. The CDR3 extends over 11 amino acids. Germline CDR1 reads LGHDT; CDR2 reads YNNKEL (reference sequence). The CDR3 DNA reads TGTGCCAGCACCTGGGGCCATGAGCAGTTCTTC. Amino acids: CASTWGHEQFF.

The chain couples TRBV15 to TRBJ2-1, with 10 positions matching TRBD1. From germline, CDR1 is LNHNV and CDR2 YYDKDF (reference sequence). V trimming: 4 bases; J trimming: 0 bases; junction bases outside the gene matches: 18. This CDR3 region has 21 residues. The CDR3, as DNA: TGTGCCACCAGCACCAGAAGATGGGACAGGGGATCCGAAAGCTCCTACAATGAGCAGTTCTTC. Its translation: CATSTRRWDRGSESSYNEQFF.

V usage is TRBV2 and J usage is TRBJ2-1; TRBD2 is a possible D gene (8 bases). The germline V gene encodes CDR1 SNHLY and CDR2 FYNNEI. The V gene lost 11 bases and the J gene lost 0 bases, with 20 bases spanning the gap. The CDR3 loop spans 16 amino acids. The chain's CDR3 is CAYRGSGAGSYNEQFF. CDR3 nucleotides: TGTGCCTACAGGGGTAGCGGGGCGGGCTCCTACAATGAGCAGTTCTTC.

The chain employs TRBV27 and TRBJ2-2, with D possibly being TRBD2 (7 bases). The V gene's germline CDR1 is MNHEY and CDR2 SMNVEV (reference sequence). This CDR3 is built from 16 residues. V was clipped by 0 bases and J by 7 bases, with 15 bases between them. The CDR3 loop reads CASSLSLRGADGELFF. The CDR3 nucleotides are TGTGCCAGCAGTTTATCGCTTCGGGGGGCGGACGGGGAGCTGTTTTTT.

The chain joins TRBV6-5 to TRBJ2-3; a weak D match, TRBD1 (5 bases). Looked up from germline, CDR1 is MNHEY and CDR2 is SVGAGI. The CDR3 runs 16 residues. V lost 0 bases, J lost 3 bases, and 13 bases lay in between. The CDR3 spells CASSYSQGTGTDTQYF. Written as DNA, the CDR3 is TGTGCCAGCAGTTACTCGCAGGGAACCGGAACAGATACGCAGTATTTT.

This clone has a handful of counts. The chain employs TRBV7-2 and TRBJ2-2, with a possible D match to TRBD1 (5 bases). There are 13 residues in the CDR3. Per germline, CDR1 SGHTA and CDR2 FQGNSA. V was trimmed by 2 bases and J by 8 bases, leaving 9 bases between them. CDR3 sequence reads: CASSLQGSGELFF. CDR3 coding DNA: TGTGCCAGCAGCTTACAGGGTTCAGGGGAGCTGTTTTTT.

The rearrangement uses TRBV6-4 and TRBJ1-1; weak D call: TRBD1 (5 bases). V lost 3 bases and J lost 7, with 18 bases in between. Germline V gene data show CDR1 as MRHNA and CDR2 as SNTAGT. The CDR3 runs to 15 residues. The chain's CDR3 is CASSESPGGVREAFF. The CDR3, as DNA: TGTGCCAGCAGTGAATCCCCCGGGGGGGTGCGTGAAGCTTTCTTT.

V is TRBV10-3 and J is TRBJ2-3; TRBD1 matches at 8 bases. Losses at the gene ends were 10 bases for V and 1 base for J; bases not matched to a gene: 7. The CDR3 extends over 14 amino acids. Germline lookup yields CDR1 ENHRY and CDR2 SYGVKD. As DNA, the CDR3 is TGTGCCACCGGACAGGGATGGGGCACAGATACGCAGTATTTT. Translating gives CATGQGWGTDTQYF.

The V call is TRBV6-4, the J call TRBJ2-2, with D possibly matching TRBD2 (5 bases). The germline V gene encodes CDR1 MRHNA and CDR2 SNTAGT. V was shortened by 4 bases and J by 2 bases, with 8 bases between the two germline ends. CDR3 size: 14 residues. The CDR3 loop is CASSVGVNTGELFF. CDR3 in DNA: TGTGCCAGCAGTGTCGGGGTCAACACCGGGGAGCTGTTTTTT.